The 16 T cell receptor beta chains below come from one sample, sequenced in a study of CD8 T cells in ankylosing spondylitis. TCRdb processed the 5' RACE reads anew with MiXCR; each CDR3 protein has one entry. The table shows fewer than 200,000 distinct CDR3 sequences, with around a tenth occurring only once. Sequencing was performed on blood, either unsorted or a sorted T cell fraction (not recorded which). The receptors were sampled from a female donor with ankylosing spondylitis or in good health (not recorded which).

This clonotype was observed a few times. The chain has TRBV4-2 and TRBJ2-7, with D unclear. The CDR3 contains 11 residues. Germline V lookup: CDR1 LGHNA, CDR2 YNFKEQ. Trimming took off 5 bases at V and 6 bases at J, with 8 bases between the two ends. In DNA form, the CDR3 reads TGTGCCAGCAGCTCGGACCTCGAGCAGTACTTC. Protein: CASSSDLEQYF.

Ten or more counts support this clonotype. The V gene is TRBV27, the J gene TRBJ2-1; D not resolved. Germline lookup yields CDR1 MNHEY and CDR2 SMNVEV (reference sequence). There are 14 residues in the CDR3. The V end lost 6 bases, the J end lost 0 bases, and 9 bases lay between the germline ends. The CDR3 region is CASRDGDSYNEQFF. Here the CDR3 DNA reads TGTGCCAGCAGGGACGGCGACTCCTACAATGAGCAGTTCTTC.

This clonotype was found a few times. The chain is built from TRBV2 and TRBJ2-1; D is ambiguous. This CDR3 contains 14 residues. V gave up 0 bases and J gave up 8 bases, with 11 bases separating them. CDR1 and CDR2 (germline): SNHLY, FYNNEI. CDR3 residues: CASSEAGQSYEQFF. In DNA form, the CDR3 reads TGTGCCAGCAGTGAAGCAGGGCAGAGTTATGAGCAGTTCTTC.

This clonotype showed up just a few times. This chain links TRBV5-5 with TRBJ1-2; no firm D call. Trimming left V 2 bases short and J 5 bases short, with 19 bases between. From germline, CDR1 is SGHKS and CDR2 YYEKEE (reference sequence). The CDR3 consists of 16 residues. This chain's CDR3 is CASSFSVGGNGYGYTF. The CDR3, as DNA: TGTGCCAGCAGCTTTTCTGTCGGAGGGAATGGGTATGGCTACACCTTC.

The table lists this clonotype with a few counts. The chain uses TRBV27 and TRBJ1-2; possibly TRBD1 for D (5 bases). The CDR3 length is 14 residues. V dropped 6 bases and J dropped 1 base, with 12 bases sitting between them. The germline V gene has CDR1 MNHEY and CDR2 SMNVEV (reference sequence). The DNA for the CDR3 is TGTGCCAGCAGGCCCCTCGACAGTAACTATGGCTACACCTTC. Amino acids: CASRPLDSNYGYTF.

The table lists this clonotype with many counts. The chain recombines TRBV7-8 with TRBJ1-2; no firm D call. V gave up 8 bases and J gave up 6 bases, with 22 bases separating them. The CDR3 is 15 amino acids. Germline CDR1 SGHVS, CDR2 FQNEAQ. CDR3 sequence reads: CASSEWVLERNGYTF. CDR3 nucleotide sequence: TGTGCCAGCTCTGAGTGGGTACTAGAGAGAAATGGCTACACCTTC.

The J gene is TRBJ2-1, the V gene TRBV28; D unresolved. Germline CDR1 reads MDHEN; CDR2 reads SYDVKM. The V end was cut by 6 bases, the J end by 6 bases, with 9 bases between. The CDR3 contains 12 residues. The CDR3 bases are TGTGCCAGCAGCCCTTACTCCAATGAGCAGTTCTTC. Amino acid sequence: CASSPYSNEQFF.

The J gene is TRBJ2-3, the V gene TRBV4-1; D unresolved. This CDR3 has 13 amino acids. Per the germline V gene, CDR1 is MGHRA and CDR2 is YSYEKL. V gave up 7 bases and J gave up 4 bases, with 12 bases separating them. The CDR3 DNA follows: TGCGCCAGCATCCCCGCCAATTCAGATACGCAGTATTTT. Translated, it gives CASIPANSDTQYF.

This clonotype was seen repeatedly, ten times or more. CDR3 bases: TGTGCCAGCAGCGTGGCAGGGAACTATGGCTACACCTTC. Translated: CASSVAGNYGYTF. The rearrangement joins TRBV9 to TRBJ1-2; D is possibly TRBD1 (5 bases). CDR3 length equals 13 residues. V was cut by 2 bases and J by 2 bases, with 7 bases left in between. Germline assignment: CDR1 SGDLS and CDR2 YYNGEE.

The table lists this clonotype with a few counts. CDR3 loop: CASSDGTENIQYF. In DNA, the CDR3 is TGTGCCAGCAGCGACGGGACAGAAAACATTCAGTACTTC. The chain has TRBV9 and TRBJ2-4; 7 bases align to TRBD1. This CDR3 contains 13 residues. V trimming: 3 bases; J trimming: 5 bases; junction bases outside the gene matches: 2. The germline gives CDR1 SGDLS, CDR2 YYNGEE.

The rearrangement joins TRBV28 to TRBJ2-5; D not resolved. The CDR3 is made up of 12 amino acids. Per germline, CDR1 MDHEN and CDR2 SYDVKM. V was pared by 5 bases and J by 2 bases, with 6 bases between. Written as DNA, the CDR3 is TGTGCCAGCAGTGACGTACAAGAGACCCAGTACTTC. Its translation: CASSDVQETQYF.

V gene TRBV7-2 combines with J gene TRBJ2-7, with 8 bases fitting TRBD1. The junction had 6 bases not matched to a gene; V was cut back by 5 bases and J by 0 bases. Per the germline V gene, CDR1 is SGHTA and CDR2 is FQGNSA. There are 15 residues in the CDR3. The DNA of the CDR3 is TGTGCCAGCAGCCCGGGACAGGACAGCTCCTACGAGCAGTACTTC. It yields the protein CASSPGQDSSYEQYF.

This clonotype showed up many times. This rearrangement joins TRBV11-2 to TRBJ2-1; 10 positions match TRBD2. Per germline, CDR1 SGHAT and CDR2 FQNNGV. This CDR3 comprises 18 residues. The ends lost 5 bases at V and 5 bases at J; junction bases unmatched: 15. The CDR3 bases are TGTGCCAGCAGCCAAACTAGCGGGATCATTCTGCATGACAATGAGCAGTTCTTC. It specifies CASSQTSGIILHDNEQFF.

V gene TRBV5-5 combines with J gene TRBJ2-1; a possible D gene is TRBD1 (6 bases). CDR3 length: 15 residues. In germline, CDR1 is SGHKS, CDR2 YYEKEE (reference sequence). The germline V and J ends were trimmed by 4 bases and 7 bases, with 18 bases remaining between them. The CDR3 loop reads CASSLTQGTLNEQFF. The DNA for the CDR3 is TGTGCCAGCAGCCTGACCCAGGGGACCCTAAATGAGCAGTTCTTC.

This rearrangement joins TRBV12-3 or TRBV12-4 to TRBJ1-1; possible D gene TRBD1, 5 bases. The germline V and J ends were trimmed by 5 bases and 6 bases, with 10 bases remaining between them. The CDR3 extends over 12 amino acids. The CDR3 region has the DNA TGTGCCAGCAGTAAAAGGGACTCTGAAGCTTTCTTT. Encoded protein: CASSKRDSEAFF.

This clonotype showed up many times. The chain couples TRBV29-1 to TRBJ2-7, with D perhaps TRBD2 (5 bases). The CDR3 covers 13 residues. CDR1 and CDR2 from the germline V gene are SQVTM and ANQGSEA. The V end was cut by 4 bases, the J end by 2 bases, with 12 bases between. DNA for the CDR3: TGCAGCGTTGTGTCCGGGATTGCCTACGAGCAGTACTTC. The encoded protein is CSVVSGIAYEQYF.